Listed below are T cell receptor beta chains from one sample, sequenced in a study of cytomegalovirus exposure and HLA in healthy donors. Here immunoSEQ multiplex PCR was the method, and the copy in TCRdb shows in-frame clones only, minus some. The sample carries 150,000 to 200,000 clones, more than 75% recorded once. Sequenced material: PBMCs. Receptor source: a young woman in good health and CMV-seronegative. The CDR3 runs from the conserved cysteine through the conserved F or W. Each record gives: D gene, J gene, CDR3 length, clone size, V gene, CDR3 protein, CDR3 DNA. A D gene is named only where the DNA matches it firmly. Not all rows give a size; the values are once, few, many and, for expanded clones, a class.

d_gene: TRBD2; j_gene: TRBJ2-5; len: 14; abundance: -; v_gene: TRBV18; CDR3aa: CASAGVSPQETQYF; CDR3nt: TGTGCCAGCGCGGGGGTAAGTCCCCAAGAGACCCAGTACTTC
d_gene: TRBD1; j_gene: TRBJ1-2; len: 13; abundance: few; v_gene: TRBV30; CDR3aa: CAWNAGGAYGYTF; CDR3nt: TGTGCCTGGAACGCAGGGGGCGCCTATGGCTACACCTTC
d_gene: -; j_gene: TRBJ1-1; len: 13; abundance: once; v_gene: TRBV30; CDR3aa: CAWSDYRVVYAFF; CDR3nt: TGTGCCTGGAGTGATTACAGGGTAGTATATGCTTTCTTT
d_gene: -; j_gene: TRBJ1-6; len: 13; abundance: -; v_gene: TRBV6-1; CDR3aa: CASTEEANSPLHF; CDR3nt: TGTGCCAGCACAGAGGAGGCTAATTCACCCCTCCACTTT
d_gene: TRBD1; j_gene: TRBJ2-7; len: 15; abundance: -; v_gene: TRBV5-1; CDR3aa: CASSFRQGSSYEQYF; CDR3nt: TGCGCCAGCAGCTTTCGACAGGGGAGCTCCTACGAGCAGTACTTC
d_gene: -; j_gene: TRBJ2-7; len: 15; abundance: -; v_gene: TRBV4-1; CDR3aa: CASSQDSRTPYEQYF; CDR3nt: TGCGCCAGCAGCCAAGATTCCCGGACACCCTACGAGCAGTACTTC
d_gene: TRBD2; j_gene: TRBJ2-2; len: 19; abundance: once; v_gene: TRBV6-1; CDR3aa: CASSGRVGLAGQNTGELFF; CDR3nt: TGTGCCAGCAGTGGTCGCGTGGGACTAGCGGGCCAAAACACCGGGGAGCTGTTTTTT
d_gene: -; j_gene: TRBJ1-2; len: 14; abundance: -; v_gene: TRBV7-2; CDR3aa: CASSLSGSFYGYTF; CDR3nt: TGTGCCAGCAGCTTATCTGGGAGCTTCTATGGCTACACCTTC
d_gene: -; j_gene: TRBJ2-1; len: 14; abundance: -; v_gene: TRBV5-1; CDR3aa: CASSLRQGYNEQFF; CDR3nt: TGCGCCAGCAGCCTACGACAAGGCTACAATGAGCAGTTCTTC
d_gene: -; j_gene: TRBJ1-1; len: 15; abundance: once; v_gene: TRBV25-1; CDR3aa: CASRFIGGGKPEAFF; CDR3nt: TGTGCCAGCAGATTTATTGGCGGGGGCAAACCTGAAGCTTTCTTT
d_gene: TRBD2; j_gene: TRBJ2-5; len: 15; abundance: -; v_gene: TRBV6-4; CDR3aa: CASSRTSGGQETQYF; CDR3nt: TGTGCCAGCAGCAGGACTAGCGGGGGACAAGAGACCCAGTACTTC
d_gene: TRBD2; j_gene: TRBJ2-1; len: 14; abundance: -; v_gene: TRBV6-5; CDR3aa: CASPPAGKRHEQFF; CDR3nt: TGTGCCAGCCCCCCAGCGGGGAAGCGGCATGAGCAGTTCTTC
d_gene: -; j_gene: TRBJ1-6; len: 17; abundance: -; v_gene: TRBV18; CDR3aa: CASSLTQISSYNSPLHF; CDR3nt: TGTGCCAGCTCACTTACACAGATCAGCTCCTATAATTCACCCCTCCACTTT
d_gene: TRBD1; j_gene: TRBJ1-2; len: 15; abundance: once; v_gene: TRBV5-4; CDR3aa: CASSSSGTAWYGYTF; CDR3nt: TGTGCCAGCAGCTCCTCCGGGACAGCGTGGTATGGCTACACCTTC
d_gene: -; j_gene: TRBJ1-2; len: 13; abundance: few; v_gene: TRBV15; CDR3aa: CATSREEGDGYTF; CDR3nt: TGTGCCACCAGCAGAGAGGAGGGAGACGGCTACACCTTC
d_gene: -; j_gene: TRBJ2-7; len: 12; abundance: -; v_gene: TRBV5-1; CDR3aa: CASHVGDYEQYF; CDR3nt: TGCGCCAGCCACGTAGGGGACTACGAGCAGTACTTC
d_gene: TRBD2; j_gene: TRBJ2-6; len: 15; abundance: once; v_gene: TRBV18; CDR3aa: CASSPGGAGANVLTF; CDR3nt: TGTGCCAGCTCACCGGGAGGGGCTGGGGCCAACGTCCTGACTTTC
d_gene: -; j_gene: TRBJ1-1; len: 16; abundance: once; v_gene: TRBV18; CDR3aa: CASSPASGALNTEAFF; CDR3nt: TGTGCCAGCTCACCTGCGTCTGGGGCGCTGAACACTGAAGCTTTCTTT
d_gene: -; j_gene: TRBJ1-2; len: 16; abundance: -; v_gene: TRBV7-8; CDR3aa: CASSLGEGRNYYGYTF; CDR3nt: TGTGCCAGCAGCTTGGGGGAGGGGCGGAATTACTATGGCTACACCTTC
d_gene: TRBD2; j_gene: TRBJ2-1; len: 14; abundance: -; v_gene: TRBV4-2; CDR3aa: CASSLGLAGDEQFF; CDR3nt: TGTGCCAGCAGCCTGGGACTAGCTGGCGATGAGCAGTTCTTC
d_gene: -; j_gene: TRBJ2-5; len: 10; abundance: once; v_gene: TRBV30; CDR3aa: CAWGGETQYF; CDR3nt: TGTGCCTGGGGCGGAGAGACCCAGTACTTC
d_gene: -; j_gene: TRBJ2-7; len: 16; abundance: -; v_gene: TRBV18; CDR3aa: CASSPLGSGYSYEQYF; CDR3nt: TGTGCCAGCTCACCCCTAGGTAGCGGATACTCCTACGAGCAGTACTTC
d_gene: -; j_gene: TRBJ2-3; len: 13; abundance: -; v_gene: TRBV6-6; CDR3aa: CASSLTSTDTQYF; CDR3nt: TGTGCCAGCAGTTTGACTAGCACAGATACGCAGTATTTT
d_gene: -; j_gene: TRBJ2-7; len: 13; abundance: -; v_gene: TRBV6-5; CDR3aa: CASSYSDSYEQYF; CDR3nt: TGTGCCAGCAGTTACTCCGACAGTTACGAGCAGTACTTC
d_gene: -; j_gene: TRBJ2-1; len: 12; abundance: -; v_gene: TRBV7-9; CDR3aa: CASSQPGGEQFF; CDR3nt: TGTGCCAGCAGTCAACCAGGAGGTGAGCAGTTCTTC
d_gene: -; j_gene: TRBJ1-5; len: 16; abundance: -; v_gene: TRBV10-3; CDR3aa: CAISEAPGKDNQPQHF; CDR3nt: TGTGCCATCAGTGAGGCCCCAGGGAAAGACAATCAGCCCCAGCATTTT
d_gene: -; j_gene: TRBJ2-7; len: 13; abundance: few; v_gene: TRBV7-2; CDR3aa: CASSLHSQAEQYF; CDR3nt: TGTGCCAGCAGCTTACACAGCCAAGCCGAGCAGTACTTC
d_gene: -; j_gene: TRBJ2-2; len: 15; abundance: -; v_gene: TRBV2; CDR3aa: CASSEITGYTGELFF; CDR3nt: TGTGCCAGCAGTGAGATTACGGGTTACACCGGGGAGCTGTTTTTT
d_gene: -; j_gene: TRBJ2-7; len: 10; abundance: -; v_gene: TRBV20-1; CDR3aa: CSASEVEQYF; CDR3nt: TGCAGTGCTAGCGAGGTCGAGCAGTACTTC
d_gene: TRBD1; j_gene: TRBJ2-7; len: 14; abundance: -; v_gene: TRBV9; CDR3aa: CASSEGTGTYEQYF; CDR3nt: TGTGCCAGCAGCGAGGGGACAGGAACCTACGAGCAGTACTTC
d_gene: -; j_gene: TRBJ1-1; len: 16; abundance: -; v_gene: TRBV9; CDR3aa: CASSVEMIREVTEAFF; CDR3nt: TGTGCCAGCAGCGTAGAAATGATCAGGGAGGTGACTGAAGCTTTCTTT
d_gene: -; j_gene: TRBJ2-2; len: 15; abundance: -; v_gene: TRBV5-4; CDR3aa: CASSLEAPNTGELFF; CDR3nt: TGTGCCAGCAGCTTGGAAGCCCCGAACACCGGGGAGCTGTTTTTT
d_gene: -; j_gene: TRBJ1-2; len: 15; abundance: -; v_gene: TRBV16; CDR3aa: CASSQLGGSNYGYTF; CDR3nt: TGTGCCAGCAGCCAATTAGGGGGATCTAACTATGGCTACACCTTC
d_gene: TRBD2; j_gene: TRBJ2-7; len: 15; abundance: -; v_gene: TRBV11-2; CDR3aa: CASSGQSGRAYEQYF; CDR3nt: TGTGCCAGCAGCGGACAAAGCGGGAGGGCTTACGAGCAGTACTTC
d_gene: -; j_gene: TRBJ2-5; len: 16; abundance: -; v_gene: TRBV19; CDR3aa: CASSIGGTVGQETQYF; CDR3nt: TGTGCCAGTAGTATCGGCGGGACTGTAGGCCAAGAGACCCAGTACTTC
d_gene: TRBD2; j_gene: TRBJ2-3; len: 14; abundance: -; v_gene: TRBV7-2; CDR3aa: CASSSGLAESRQYF; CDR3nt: TGTGCCAGCAGCTCGGGACTAGCGGAGAGTAGGCAGTATTTT
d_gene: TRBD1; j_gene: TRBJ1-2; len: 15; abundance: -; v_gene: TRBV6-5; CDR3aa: CAARTGAPTNYGYTF; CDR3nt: TGTGCCGCACGGACAGGGGCGCCCACTAACTATGGCTACACCTTC
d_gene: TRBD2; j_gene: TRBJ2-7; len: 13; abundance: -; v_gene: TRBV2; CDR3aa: CASRGLAGEIWYF; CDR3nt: TGTGCCAGCAGGGGACTAGCGGGAGAAATCTGGTACTTC
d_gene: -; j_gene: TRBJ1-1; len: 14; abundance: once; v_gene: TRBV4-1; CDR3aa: CASSQVGGATEAFF; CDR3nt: TGCGCCAGCAGCCAAGTCGGAGGGGCCACTGAAGCTTTCTTT
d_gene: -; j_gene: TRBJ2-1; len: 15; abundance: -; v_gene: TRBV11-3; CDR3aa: CASSLRRGNYNEQFF; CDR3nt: TGTGCCAGCAGCTTAAGGCGGGGAAATTACAATGAGCAGTTCTTC
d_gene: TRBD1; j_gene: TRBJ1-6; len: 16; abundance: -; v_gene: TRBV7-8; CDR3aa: CASSLEAQGNGSPLHF; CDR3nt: TGTGCCAGCAGCTTAGAAGCACAGGGGAACGGTTCACCCCTCCACTTT
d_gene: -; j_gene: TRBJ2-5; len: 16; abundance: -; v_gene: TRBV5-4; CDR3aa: CASNTPGGWGQETQYF; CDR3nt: TGTGCCAGCAACACTCCAGGCGGGTGGGGACAAGAGACCCAGTACTTC
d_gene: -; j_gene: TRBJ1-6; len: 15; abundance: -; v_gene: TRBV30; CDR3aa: CAWSTGIFGGSPLHF; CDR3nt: TGTGCCTGGAGTACAGGGATCTTCGGAGGTTCACCCCTCCACTTT
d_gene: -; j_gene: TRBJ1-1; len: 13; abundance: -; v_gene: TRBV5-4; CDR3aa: CASRPRGYTEAFF; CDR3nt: TGTGCCAGCAGACCGAGGGGGTACACTGAAGCTTTCTTT
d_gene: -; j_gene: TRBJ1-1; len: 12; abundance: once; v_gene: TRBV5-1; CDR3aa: CASSLGPTEAFF; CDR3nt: TGCGCCAGCAGCTTGGGGCCCACTGAAGCTTTCTTT
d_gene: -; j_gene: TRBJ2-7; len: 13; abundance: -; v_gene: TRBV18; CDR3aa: CASSRGNTYEQYF; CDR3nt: TGTGCCAGCTCCCGCGGAAATACCTACGAGCAGTACTTC
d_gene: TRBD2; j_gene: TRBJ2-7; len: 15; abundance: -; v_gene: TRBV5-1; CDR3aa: CASSPQLAGGSEQYF; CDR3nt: TGCGCCAGCAGCCCACAGCTAGCGGGAGGCAGCGAGCAGTACTTC
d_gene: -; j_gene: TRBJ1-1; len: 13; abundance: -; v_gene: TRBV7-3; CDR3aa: CASSFRQDTEAFF; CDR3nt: TGTGCCAGCAGCTTTCGACAGGACACTGAAGCTTTCTTT
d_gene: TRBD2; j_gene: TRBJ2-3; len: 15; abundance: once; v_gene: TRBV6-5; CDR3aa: CASTIIAGGTDTQYF; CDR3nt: TGTGCCAGCACCATTATAGCGGGGGGCACAGATACGCAGTATTTT
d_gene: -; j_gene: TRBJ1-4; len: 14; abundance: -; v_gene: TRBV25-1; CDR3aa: CASSAGQMGEKLFF; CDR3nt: TGTGCCAGCAGTGCAGGACAGATGGGTGAAAAACTGTTTTTT
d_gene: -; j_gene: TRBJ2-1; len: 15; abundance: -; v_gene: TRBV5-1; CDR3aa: CASSYGFGAENEQFF; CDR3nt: TGCGCCAGCAGCTATGGATTTGGGGCGGAGAATGAGCAGTTCTTC
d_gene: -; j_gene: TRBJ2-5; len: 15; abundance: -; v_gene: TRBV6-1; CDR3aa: CASSVEQGVQETQYF; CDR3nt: TGTGCCAGCAGCGTAGAACAGGGAGTGCAAGAGACCCAGTACTTC
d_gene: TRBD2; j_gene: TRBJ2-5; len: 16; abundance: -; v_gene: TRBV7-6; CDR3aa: CASSPRGLAGVETQYF; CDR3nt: TGTGCCAGCAGCCCACGGGGACTAGCGGGAGTGGAGACCCAGTACTTC